The source of this TCR beta chain is a study of T cells after posttransplantation cyclophosphamide. Study findings and constraints: Blood and skin or GI T cell repertoires showed limited TRB overlap. Recipient CMV seropositivity and CMV reactivation strongly tracked TRB clonality.

Treatment was busulfan-fludarabine conditioning, a marrow graft, and cyclophosphamide on days +3 and +4. Trimming stripped 1 base from V and 6 bases from J, with 13 bases between. The CDR3 sequence is 14 residues long. The germline V gene encodes CDR1 SEHNR and CDR2 FQNEAQ (reference sequence). Regarding this clone: The antigen remains undetermined.

This table comes from immunoSEQ multiplex PCR, and its TCRdb copy is limited to in-frame clones, with some not included. The data show roughly 23,000 clones, with about nine tenths seen just once and 12% held by the top ten. The source material was PBMCs, sampled after allogeneic stem cell transplant with posttransplant cyclophosphamide. This receptor was taken from a female patient aged 25-39 years who received an allogeneic stem cell transplant from an unrelated donor, was CMV-positive, and had no GVHD. The graft donor may have given rise to some T cells. This chain connects TRBV7-9 to TRBJ2-7; maybe TRBD1 (6 bases). In nucleotides, the CDR3 is TGTGCCAGCAGCTTAGGACAGGCCTTCGCCGAGCAGTACTTC. Its translation: CASSLGQAFAEQYF.